Detailed here is one T cell receptor beta chain. This record comes from a study of T cell changes during pregnancy in multiple sclerosis. The CDR3 has 15 residues. Germline assignment: CDR1 LNHDA and CDR2 SQIVND (reference sequence). Trimming cost V 6 bases and J 3 bases; bases outside gene matches: 6. Produced via immunoSEQ multiplex PCR; TCRdb's table is partial and in-frame only. The sample consists of about 89,000 clones, around 94% of them appearing once. The clonotype originates from a female donor with multiple sclerosis, enrolled in a pregnancy study. This chain joins TRBV19 and TRBJ2-1; 9 positions agree with TRBD1. The sequences come from peripheral blood, collected in the third trimester of pregnancy. CDR3 coding DNA: TGTGCCAGTAGGGGACAGGGTGGGTACTACAATGAGCAGTTCTTC. Translation: CASRGQGGYYNEQFF.